This T cell receptor beta chain emerged from a study of cytomegalovirus exposure and HLA in healthy donors. Regarding donors, all were healthy bone marrow donors. Overall study findings and caveats: According to a later analysis, most TCR beta chains associated with CMV appeared HLA-restricted. A cluster of highly shared sequence variants was likely a sequencing artifact.

Germline CDR1 is KGHSH and CDR2 is LQKENI. CDR3 size: 13 residues. V lost 3 bases and J lost 4, with 7 bases in between. This PCR relied on a set of 60 Vbeta primers and 13 Jbeta primers. Assay: immunoSEQ multiplex PCR; the TCRdb copy retains only in-frame clones and omits some. The sample comprises 85,000 to 100,000 clones, around 64% of which are singletons, and approximately 3% rests with the top ten. Notes on this clone: Its antigen is currently unknown.

The chain joins TRBV18 to TRBJ1-5; D perhaps matches TRBD1 (6 bases). The TCR comes from a man aged 60-69 years in good health and CMV-seronegative. Sequenced: PBMCs. The CDR3 here is CASSPDRNQPQHF. CDR3 DNA sequence: TGTGCCAGCTCACCCGACAGGAATCAGCCCCAGCATTTT.